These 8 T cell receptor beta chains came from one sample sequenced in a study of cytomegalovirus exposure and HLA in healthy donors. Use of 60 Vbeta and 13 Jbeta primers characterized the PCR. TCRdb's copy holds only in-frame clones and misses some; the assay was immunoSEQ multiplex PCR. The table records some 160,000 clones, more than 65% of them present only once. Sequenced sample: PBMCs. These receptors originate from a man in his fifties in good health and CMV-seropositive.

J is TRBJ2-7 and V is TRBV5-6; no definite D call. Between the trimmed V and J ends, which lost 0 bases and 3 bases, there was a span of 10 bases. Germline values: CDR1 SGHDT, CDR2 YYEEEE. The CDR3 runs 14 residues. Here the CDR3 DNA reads TGTGCCAGCAGCTTGGCCGGCACATACTACGAGCAGTACGTC. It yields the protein CASSLAGTYYEQYV.

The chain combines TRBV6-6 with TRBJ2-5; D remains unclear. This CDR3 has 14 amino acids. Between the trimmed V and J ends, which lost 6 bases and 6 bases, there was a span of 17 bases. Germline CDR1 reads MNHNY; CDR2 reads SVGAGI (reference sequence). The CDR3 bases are TGTGCCAGCAGCTCCACCCAGGATGCGAAGACCCAGTACTTC. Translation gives CASSSTQDAKTQYF.

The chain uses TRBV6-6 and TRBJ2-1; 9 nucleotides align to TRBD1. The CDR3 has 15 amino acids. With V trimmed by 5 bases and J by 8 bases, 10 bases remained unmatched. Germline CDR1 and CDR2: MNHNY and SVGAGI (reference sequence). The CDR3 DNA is TGTGCCAGCAGTGGTCGGACAGGGGAAAGGGATGAGCAGTTCTTC. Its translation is CASSGRTGERDEQFF.

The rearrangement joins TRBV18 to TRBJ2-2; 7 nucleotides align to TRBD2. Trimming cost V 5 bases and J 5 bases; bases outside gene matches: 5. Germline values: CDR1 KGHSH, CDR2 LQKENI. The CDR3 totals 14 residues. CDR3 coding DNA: TGTGCCAGCTCATCCGGACTAGTAACCGGGGAGCTGTTTTTT. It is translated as CASSSGLVTGELFF.

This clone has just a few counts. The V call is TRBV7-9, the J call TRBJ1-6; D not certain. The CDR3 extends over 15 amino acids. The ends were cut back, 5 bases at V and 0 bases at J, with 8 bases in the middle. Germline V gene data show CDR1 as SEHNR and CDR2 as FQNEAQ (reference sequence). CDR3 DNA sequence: TGTGCCAGCAGCGCCTCTAACTCCTATAATTCACCCCTCCACTTT. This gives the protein CASSASNSYNSPLHF. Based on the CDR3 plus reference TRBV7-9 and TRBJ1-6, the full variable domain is DTGVSQNPRHKITKRGQNVTFRCDPISEHNRLYWYRQTLGQGPEFLTYFQNEAQLEKSRLLSDRFSAERPKGSFSTLEIQRTEQGDSAMYLCASSASNSYNSPLHFGNGTRLTVT.

CDR3 in amino acids: CASSPSQGLINQPQHF. The CDR3 DNA sequence: TGTGCCAGCAGCCCAAGTCAGGGGCTCATCAATCAGCCCCAGCATTTT. This sequence joins TRBV7-9 and TRBJ1-5; the D gene is possibly TRBD1 (6 bases). CDR3 length equals 16 residues. The ends were cut back, 5 bases at V and 3 bases at J, with 17 bases in the middle. The V gene's germline CDR1 is SEHNR and CDR2 FQNEAQ (reference sequence).

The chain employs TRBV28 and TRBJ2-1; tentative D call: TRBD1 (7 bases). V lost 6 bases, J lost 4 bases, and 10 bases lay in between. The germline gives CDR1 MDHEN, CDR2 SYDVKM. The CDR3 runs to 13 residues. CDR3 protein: CASRQGGYNEQFF. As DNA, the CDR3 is TGTGCCAGCAGGCAGGGGGGATACAATGAGCAGTTCTTC. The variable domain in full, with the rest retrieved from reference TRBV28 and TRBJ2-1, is DVKVTQSSRYLVKRTGEKVFLECVQDMDHENMFWYRQDPGLGLRLIYFSYDVKMKEKGDIPEGYSVSREKKERFSLILESASTNQTSMYLCASRQGGYNEQFFGPGTRLTVL.

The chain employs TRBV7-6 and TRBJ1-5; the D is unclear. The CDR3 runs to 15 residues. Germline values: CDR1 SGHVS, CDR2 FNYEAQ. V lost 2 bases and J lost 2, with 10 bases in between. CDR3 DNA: TGTGCCAGCAGCTTAACGGGAGGTGGCAATCAGCCCCAGCATTTT. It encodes CASSLTGGGNQPQHF. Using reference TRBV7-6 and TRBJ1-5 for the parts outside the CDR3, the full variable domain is GAGVSQSPRYKVTKRGQDVALRCDPISGHVSLYWYRQALGQGPEFLTYFNYEAQQDKSGLPNDRFSAERPEGSISTLTIQRTEQRDSAMYRCASSLTGGGNQPQHFGDGTRLSIL.